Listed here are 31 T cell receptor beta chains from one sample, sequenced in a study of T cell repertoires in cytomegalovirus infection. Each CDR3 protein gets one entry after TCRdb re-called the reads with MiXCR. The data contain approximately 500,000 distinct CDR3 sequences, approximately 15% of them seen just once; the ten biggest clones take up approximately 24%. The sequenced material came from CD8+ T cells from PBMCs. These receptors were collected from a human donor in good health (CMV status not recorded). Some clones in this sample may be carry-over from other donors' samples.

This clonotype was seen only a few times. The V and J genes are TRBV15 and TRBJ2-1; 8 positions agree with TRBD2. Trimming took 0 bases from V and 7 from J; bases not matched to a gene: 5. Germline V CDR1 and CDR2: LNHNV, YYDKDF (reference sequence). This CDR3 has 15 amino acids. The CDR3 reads CATSREGLAGNEQFF. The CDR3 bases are TGTGCCACCAGCAGAGAAGGATTAGCGGGGAATGAGCAGTTCTTC. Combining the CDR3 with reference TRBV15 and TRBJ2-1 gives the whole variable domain DAMVIQNPRYQVTQFGKPVTLSCSQTLNHNVMYWYQQKSSQAPKLLFHYYDKDFNNEADTPDNFQSRRPNTSFCFLDIRSPGLGDTAMYLCATSREGLAGNEQFFGPGTRLTVL.

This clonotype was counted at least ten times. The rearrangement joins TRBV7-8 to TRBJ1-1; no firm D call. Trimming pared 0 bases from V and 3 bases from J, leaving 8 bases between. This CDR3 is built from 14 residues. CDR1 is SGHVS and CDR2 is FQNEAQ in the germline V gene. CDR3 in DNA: TGTGCCAGCAGCTTAGCGGAGGGAGACACTGAAGCTTTCTTT. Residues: CASSLAEGDTEAFF.

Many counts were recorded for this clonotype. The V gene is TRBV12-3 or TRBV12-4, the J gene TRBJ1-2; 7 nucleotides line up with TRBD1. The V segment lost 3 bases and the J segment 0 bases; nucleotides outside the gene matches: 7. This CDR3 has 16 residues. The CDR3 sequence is CASSFDRVGANYGYTF. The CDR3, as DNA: TGTGCCAGCAGTTTTGACAGGGTAGGGGCTAACTATGGCTACACCTTC.

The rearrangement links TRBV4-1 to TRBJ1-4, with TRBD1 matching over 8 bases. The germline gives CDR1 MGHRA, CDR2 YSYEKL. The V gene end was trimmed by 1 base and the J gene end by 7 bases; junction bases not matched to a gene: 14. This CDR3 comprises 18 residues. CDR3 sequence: CASSQGGDRGRRGEKLFF. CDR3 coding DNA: TGCGCCAGCAGCCAAGGCGGAGACAGGGGCCGGAGGGGTGAAAAACTGTTTTTT.

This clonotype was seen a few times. CDR3 residues: CASRLSARDSWECEQYF. CDR3 DNA: TGTGCCAGCAGGTTGTCGGCCCGGGACAGTTGGGAGTGCGAGCAGTACTTC. This sequence joins TRBV5-7 and TRBJ2-7, with 7 bases identical to TRBD1. TRBV5-7 is an ORF, and what it does is uncertain. The CDR3 has 17 residues. V dropped 5 bases and J dropped 6; count of bases not matched to a gene: 20.

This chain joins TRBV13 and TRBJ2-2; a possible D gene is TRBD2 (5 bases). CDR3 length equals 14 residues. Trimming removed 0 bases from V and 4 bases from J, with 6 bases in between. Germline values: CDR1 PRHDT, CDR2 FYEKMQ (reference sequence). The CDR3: CASSLGGSTGELFF. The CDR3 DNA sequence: TGTGCCAGCAGCTTAGGAGGGAGCACCGGGGAGCTGTTTTTT.

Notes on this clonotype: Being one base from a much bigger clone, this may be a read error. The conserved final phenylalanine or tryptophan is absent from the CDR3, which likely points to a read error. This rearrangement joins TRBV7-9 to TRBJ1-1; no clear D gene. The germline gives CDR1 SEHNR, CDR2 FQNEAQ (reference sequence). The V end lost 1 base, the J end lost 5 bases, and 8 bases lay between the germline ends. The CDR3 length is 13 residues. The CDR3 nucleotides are TGTGCCAGCAGCTTAGACCTCCGGACTGAAGCTTTCGTT. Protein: CASSLDLRTEAFV.

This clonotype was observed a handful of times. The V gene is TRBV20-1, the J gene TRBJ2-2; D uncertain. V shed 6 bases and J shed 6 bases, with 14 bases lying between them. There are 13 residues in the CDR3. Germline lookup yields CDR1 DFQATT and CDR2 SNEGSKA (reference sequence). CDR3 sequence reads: CSADQTLAGELFF. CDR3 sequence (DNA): TGCAGTGCCGACCAAACGTTGGCCGGGGAGCTGTTTTTT.

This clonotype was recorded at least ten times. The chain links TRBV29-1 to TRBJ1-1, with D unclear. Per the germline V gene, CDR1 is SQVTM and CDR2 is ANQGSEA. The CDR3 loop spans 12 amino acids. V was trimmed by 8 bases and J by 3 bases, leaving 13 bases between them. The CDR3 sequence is CSSRRSHTEAFF. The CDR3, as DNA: TGCAGCTCCCGTAGGTCCCACACTGAAGCTTTCTTT.

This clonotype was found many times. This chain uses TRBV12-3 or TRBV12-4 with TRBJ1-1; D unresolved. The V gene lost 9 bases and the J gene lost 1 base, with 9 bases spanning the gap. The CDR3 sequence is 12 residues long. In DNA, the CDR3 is TGTGCCAGTGCCCGGGAGAACACTGAAGCTTTCTTT. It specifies CASARENTEAFF.

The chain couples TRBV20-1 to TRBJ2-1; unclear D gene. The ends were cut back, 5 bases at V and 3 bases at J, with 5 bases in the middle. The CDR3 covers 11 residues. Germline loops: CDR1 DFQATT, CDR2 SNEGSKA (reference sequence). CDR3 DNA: TGCAGTGCTTCAGACTACAATGAGCAGTTCTTC. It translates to CSASDYNEQFF.

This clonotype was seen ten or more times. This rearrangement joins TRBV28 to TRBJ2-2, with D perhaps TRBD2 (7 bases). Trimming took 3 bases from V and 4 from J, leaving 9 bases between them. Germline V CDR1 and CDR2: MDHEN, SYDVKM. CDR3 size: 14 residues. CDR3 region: CASSFGGRTGELFF. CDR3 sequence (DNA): TGTGCCAGCAGTTTCGGGGGGCGCACCGGGGAGCTGTTTTTT.

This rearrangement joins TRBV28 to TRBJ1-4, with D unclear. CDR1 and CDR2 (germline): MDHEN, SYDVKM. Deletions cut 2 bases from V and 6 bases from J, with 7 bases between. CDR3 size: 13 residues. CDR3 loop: CASSLRRDEKLFF. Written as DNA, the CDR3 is TGTGCCAGCAGTTTAAGAAGAGATGAAAAACTGTTTTTT. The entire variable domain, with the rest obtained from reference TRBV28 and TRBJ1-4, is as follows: DVKVTQSSRYLVKRTGEKVFLECVQDMDHENMFWYRQDPGLGLRLIYFSYDVKMKEKGDIPEGYSVSREKKERFSLILESASTNQTSMYLCASSLRRDEKLFFGSGTQLSVL.

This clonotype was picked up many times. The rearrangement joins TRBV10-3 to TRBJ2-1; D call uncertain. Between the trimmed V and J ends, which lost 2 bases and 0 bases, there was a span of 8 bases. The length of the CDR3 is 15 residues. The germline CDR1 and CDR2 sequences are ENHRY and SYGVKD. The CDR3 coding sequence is TGTGCCATCAGTGAGAAGGGCAGCTCCTACAATGAGCAGTTCTTC. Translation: CAISEKGSSYNEQFF.

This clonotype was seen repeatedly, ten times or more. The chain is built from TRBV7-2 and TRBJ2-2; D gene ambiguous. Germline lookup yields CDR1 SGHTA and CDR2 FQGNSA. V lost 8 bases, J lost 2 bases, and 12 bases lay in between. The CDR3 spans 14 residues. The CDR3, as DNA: TGTGCCAGCCCAATGGGGTACAACACCGGGGAGCTGTTTTTT. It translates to CASPMGYNTGELFF.

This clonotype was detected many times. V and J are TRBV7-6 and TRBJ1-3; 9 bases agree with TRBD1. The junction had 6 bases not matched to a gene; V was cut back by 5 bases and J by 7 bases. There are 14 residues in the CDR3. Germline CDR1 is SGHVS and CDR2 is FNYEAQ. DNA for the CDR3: TGTGCCAGCAGCCAACCCGGGACAGGGAACACCATATATTTT. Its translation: CASSQPGTGNTIYF.

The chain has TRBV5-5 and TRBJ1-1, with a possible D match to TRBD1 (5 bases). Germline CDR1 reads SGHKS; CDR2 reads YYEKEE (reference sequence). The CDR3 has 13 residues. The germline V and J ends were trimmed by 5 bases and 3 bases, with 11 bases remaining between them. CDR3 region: CASRDTGHTEAFF. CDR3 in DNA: TGTGCCAGCAGGGACACCGGGCACACTGAAGCTTTCTTT.

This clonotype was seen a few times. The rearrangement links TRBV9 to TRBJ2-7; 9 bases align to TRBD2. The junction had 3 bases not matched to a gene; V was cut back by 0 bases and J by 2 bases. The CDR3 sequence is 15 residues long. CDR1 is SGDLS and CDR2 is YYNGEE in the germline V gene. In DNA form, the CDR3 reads TGTGCCAGCAGCGTAGGGCGGGAGGGCCCCTACGAGCAGTACTTC. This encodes CASSVGREGPYEQYF.

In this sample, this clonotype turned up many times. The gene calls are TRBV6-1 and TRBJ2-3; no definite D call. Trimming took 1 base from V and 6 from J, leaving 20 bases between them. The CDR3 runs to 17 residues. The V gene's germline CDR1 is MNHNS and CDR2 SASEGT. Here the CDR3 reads CASSEVVSGASSDTQYF. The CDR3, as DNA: TGTGCCAGCAGTGAAGTAGTGTCTGGAGCGTCTTCGGATACGCAGTATTTT.

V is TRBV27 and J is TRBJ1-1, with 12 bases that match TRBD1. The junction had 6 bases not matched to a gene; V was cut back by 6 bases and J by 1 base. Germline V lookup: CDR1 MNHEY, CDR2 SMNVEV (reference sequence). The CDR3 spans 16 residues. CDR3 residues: CASRGDRGLRNTEAFF. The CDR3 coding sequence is TGTGCCAGCAGGGGGGACAGGGGGCTAAGGAACACTGAAGCTTTCTTT.

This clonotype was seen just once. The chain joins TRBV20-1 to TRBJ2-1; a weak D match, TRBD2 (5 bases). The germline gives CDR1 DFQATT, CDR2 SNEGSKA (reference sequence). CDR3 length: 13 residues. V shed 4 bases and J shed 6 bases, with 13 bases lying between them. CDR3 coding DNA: TGCAGTGCTATTGTACTAGTTGCCAATGAGCAGTTCTTC. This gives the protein CSAIVLVANEQFF.

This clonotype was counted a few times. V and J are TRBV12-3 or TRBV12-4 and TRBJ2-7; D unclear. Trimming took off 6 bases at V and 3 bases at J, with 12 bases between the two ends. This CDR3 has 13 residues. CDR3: CASSPQADYEQYF. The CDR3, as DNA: TGTGCCAGCAGCCCGCAGGCCGACTACGAGCAGTACTTC.

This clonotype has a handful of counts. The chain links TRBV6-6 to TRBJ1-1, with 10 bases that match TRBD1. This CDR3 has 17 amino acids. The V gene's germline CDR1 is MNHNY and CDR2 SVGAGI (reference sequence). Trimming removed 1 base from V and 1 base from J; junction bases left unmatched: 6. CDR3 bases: TGTGCCAGCAGTTACTGGACAGGGGGGTATGAGAACACTGAAGCTTTCTTT. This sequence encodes CASSYWTGGYENTEAFF.

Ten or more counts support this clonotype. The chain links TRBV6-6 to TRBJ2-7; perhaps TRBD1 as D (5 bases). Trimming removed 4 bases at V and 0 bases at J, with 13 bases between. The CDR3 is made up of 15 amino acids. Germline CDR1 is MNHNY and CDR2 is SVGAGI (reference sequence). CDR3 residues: CASSFSATDSYEQYF. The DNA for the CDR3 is TGTGCCAGCAGTTTCTCCGCGACAGACTCCTACGAGCAGTACTTC.

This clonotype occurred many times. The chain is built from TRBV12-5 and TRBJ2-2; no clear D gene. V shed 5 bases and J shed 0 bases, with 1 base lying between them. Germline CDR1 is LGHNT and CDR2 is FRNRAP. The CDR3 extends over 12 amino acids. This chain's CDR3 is CASGPNTGELFF. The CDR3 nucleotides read TGTGCTAGTGGTCCGAACACCGGGGAGCTGTTTTTT.

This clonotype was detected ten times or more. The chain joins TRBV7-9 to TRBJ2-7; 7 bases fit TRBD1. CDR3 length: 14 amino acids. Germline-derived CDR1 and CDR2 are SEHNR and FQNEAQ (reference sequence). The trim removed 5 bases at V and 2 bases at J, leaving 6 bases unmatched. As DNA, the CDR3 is TGTGCCAGCAGCGCTAGACAGGGAACCTACGAGCAGTACTTC. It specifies CASSARQGTYEQYF.

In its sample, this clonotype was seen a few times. CDR3 bases: TGTGCCAGCAGTTTCGGGTTTAGCTCCTACGAGCAGTACTTC. Its protein product is CASSFGFSSYEQYF. This rearrangement joins TRBV12-3 or TRBV12-4 to TRBJ2-7, with D uncertain. Trimming removed 3 bases from V and 0 bases from J, with 9 bases in between. There are 14 residues in the CDR3.

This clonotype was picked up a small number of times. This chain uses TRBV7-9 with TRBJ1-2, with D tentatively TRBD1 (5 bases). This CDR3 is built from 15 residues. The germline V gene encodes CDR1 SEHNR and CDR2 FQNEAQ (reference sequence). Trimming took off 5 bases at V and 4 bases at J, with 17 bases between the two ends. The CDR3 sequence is CASSPSDSLFYGYTF. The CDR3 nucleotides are TGTGCCAGCAGCCCGAGCGACAGCCTCTTCTATGGCTACACCTTC.

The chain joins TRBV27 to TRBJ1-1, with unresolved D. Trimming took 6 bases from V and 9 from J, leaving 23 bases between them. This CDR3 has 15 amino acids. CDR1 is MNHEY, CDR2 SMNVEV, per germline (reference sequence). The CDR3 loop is CASRFTGSLNEQAFF. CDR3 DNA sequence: TGTGCCAGCAGATTCACCGGGTCCTTAAATGAGCAAGCTTTCTTT.

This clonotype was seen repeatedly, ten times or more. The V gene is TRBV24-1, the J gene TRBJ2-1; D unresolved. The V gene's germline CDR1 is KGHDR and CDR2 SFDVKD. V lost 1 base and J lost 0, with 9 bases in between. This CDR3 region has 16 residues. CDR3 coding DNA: TGTGCCACCAGTGATTTAGGCCAGAACTCCTACAATGAGCAGTTCTTC. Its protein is CATSDLGQNSYNEQFF.

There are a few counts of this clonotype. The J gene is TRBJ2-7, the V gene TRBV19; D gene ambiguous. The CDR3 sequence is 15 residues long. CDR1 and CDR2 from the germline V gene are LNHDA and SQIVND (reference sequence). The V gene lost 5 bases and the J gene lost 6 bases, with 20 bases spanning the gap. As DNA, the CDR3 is TGTGCCAGTAGTCCCCGGAGCTTGGGCAGAAGCGAGCAGTACTTC. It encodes CASSPRSLGRSEQYF. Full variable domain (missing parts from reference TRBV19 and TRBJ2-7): DGGITQSPKYLFRKEGQNVTLSCEQNLNHDAMYWYRQDPGQGLRLIYYSQIVNDFQKGDIAEGYSVSREKKESFPLTVTSAQKNPTAFYLCASSPRSLGRSEQYFGPGTRLTVT.